This T cell receptor beta chain is from a study of low-dose radiotherapy and immunotherapy resistance in tumors. First-strand cDNA relied on TRAV- and TRBV-specific primers spanning alpha and beta chains. TCR amplification involved 20 PCR cycles with a constant-region primer and V-primer adapter. TCRdb re-analysed the reads in MiXCR, keeping a single row per CDR3 protein. The sample has tens of thousands of distinct CDR3 sequences, around 25% seen once. In this sample, this clonotype turned up many times. Time point indicated: after trial treatment. Treatment described: LDRT plus nivolumab, ipilimumab, low-dose cyclophosphamide and aspirin (RACIN trial). The sample in question was PBMCs, obtained after low-dose radiotherapy plus immunotherapy. This sequence originates from a male donor with prostate cancer.

CDR3 in DNA: TGCAGCGTTGGCGACGGAGAGACCCAGTACTTC. Its translation: CSVGDGETQYF. This chain joins TRBV29-1 and TRBJ2-5; D is unresolved. V lost 4 bases, J lost 4 bases, and 7 bases lay in between. Germline values: CDR1 SQVTM, CDR2 ANQGSEA. The CDR3 contains 11 residues.